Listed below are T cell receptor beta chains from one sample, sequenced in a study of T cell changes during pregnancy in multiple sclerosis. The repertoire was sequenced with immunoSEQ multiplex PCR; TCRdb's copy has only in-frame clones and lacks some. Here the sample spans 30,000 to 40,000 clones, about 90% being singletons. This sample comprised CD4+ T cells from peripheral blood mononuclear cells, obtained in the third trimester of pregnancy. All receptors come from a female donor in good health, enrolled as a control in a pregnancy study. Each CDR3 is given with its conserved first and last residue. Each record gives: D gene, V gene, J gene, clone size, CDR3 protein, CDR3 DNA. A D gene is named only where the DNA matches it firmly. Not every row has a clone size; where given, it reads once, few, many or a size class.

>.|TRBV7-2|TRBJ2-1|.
CASSSGVWGEQFF
TGTGCCAGCAGCTCAGGGGTCTGGGGTGAGCAGTTCTTC
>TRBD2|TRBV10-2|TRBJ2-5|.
CASSETPGLAGGSETQYF
TGCGCCAGCAGTGAGACCCCGGGACTAGCGGGGGGATCGGAGACCCAGTACTTC
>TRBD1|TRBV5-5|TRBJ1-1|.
CASSPWTGLNTEAFF
TGTGCCAGCAGCCCCTGGACAGGATTGAACACTGAAGCTTTCTTT
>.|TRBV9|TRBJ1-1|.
CASSLLAGNTEAFF
TGTGCCAGCAGCCTCTTGGCAGGGAACACTGAAGCTTTCTTT
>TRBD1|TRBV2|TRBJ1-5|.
CASSVDRGDQPQHF
TGTGCCAGCAGCGTCGACAGGGGGGATCAGCCCCAGCATTTT
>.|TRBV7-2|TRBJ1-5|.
CASSLGAVQPQHF
TGTGCCAGCAGCTTAGGCGCCGTACAGCCCCAGCATTTT
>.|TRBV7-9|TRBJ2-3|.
CASARGGGTDTQYF
TGTGCCAGCGCTAGGGGGGGCGGCACAGATACGCAGTATTTT
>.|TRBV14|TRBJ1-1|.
CASSSQPGTEAFF
TGTGCCAGCAGCTCCCAACCGGGAACTGAAGCTTTCTTT
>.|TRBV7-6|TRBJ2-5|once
CASSVGAFAQETQYF
TGTGCCAGCAGCGTAGGAGCGTTCGCACAAGAGACCCAGTACTTC
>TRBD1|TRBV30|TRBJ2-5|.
CAWGGQTQKTQYF
TGTGCCTGGGGGGGACAGACCCAGAAGACCCAGTACTTC
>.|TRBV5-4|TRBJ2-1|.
CASSLDWGQEQFF
TGTGCCAGCAGCTTGGATTGGGGGCAGGAGCAGTTCTTC
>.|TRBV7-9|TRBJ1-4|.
CASSLERWGRDEKLFF
TGTGCCAGCAGCTTAGAACGGTGGGGGCGAGACGAAAAACTGTTTTTT
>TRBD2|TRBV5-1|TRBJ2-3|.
CASSTGLAGTGADTQYF
TGCGCCAGCAGCACAGGACTAGCAGGAACCGGCGCAGATACGCAGTATTTT
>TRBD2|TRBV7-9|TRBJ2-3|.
CASSLSLGGGTDTQYF
TGTGCCAGCAGCTTAAGTCTGGGGGGGGGCACAGATACGCAGTATTTT